The 11 T cell receptor beta chains presented below share a single source sample, sequenced in a study of brain T cells in children with intractable seizures (dated by TCRdb to the early 2020s). The intended sense of this specimen's time point label: blood from clinic visit 5 months post-surgery; TSC patient then seizure free. Preparation of the library involved the immunoSEQ multiplex PCR assay. TCRdb took this table from immuneACCESS and kept in-frame rearrangements with V and J called. Such tables lack part of the clones; where checked against another copy, unresolved V genes explain under half of the gap, and the rest is unexplained. The sample yields under 400,000 clones; about 93% were counted once. Roughly 6% of the sample is taken by the ten largest. The sample was peripheral blood, taken 4 to 5 months after surgery. Receptors originate from a boy less than two years old with tuberous sclerosis and intractable seizures.

V is TRBV13 and J is TRBJ1-2; the D is unclear. Germline lookup yields CDR1 PRHDT and CDR2 FYEKMQ (reference sequence). Between the trimmed V and J ends, which lost 6 bases and 1 base, there was a span of 15 bases. The CDR3 is made up of 15 amino acids. The CDR3 here is CASRPMLGINYGYTF. CDR3 coding DNA: TGTGCCAGCAGACCAATGTTGGGGATTAACTATGGCTACACCTTC.

This chain joins TRBV18 and TRBJ1-2; no clear D. The CDR3 consists of 13 residues. Trimming took off 2 bases at V and 3 bases at J, with 7 bases between the two ends. Germline values: CDR1 KGHSH, CDR2 LQKENI. In DNA form, the CDR3 reads TGTGCCAGCTCACCAAGGGAGGACTATGGCTACACCTTC. It translates to CASSPREDYGYTF.

J is TRBJ1-2 and V is TRBV27; possibly TRBD1 for D (6 bases). Germline V gene data show CDR1 as MNHEY and CDR2 as SMNVEV (reference sequence). V lost 5 bases, J lost 4 bases, and 14 bases lay in between. This CDR3 spans 14 amino acids. This chain's CDR3 is CASSLTGFAYGYTF. The CDR3 DNA reads as TGTGCCAGCAGTCTCACAGGGTTTGCCTATGGCTACACCTTC.

The genes are TRBV4-1 and TRBJ2-7; D is unresolved. V dropped 1 base and J dropped 4 bases, with 14 bases sitting between them. CDR1 and CDR2 from the germline V gene are MGHRA and YSYEKL. The length of the CDR3 is 15 residues. CDR3 in amino acids: CASSQGVSAVYEQYF. The CDR3 nucleotides read TGCGCCAGCAGCCAAGGGGTAAGCGCCGTATACGAGCAGTACTTC.

The rearrangement uses TRBV10-3 and TRBJ1-2; 8 bases fit TRBD1. CDR1 is ENHRY, CDR2 SYGVKD, per germline. With V trimmed by 3 bases and J by 4 bases, 10 bases remained unmatched. The CDR3 extends over 16 amino acids. The CDR3, as DNA: TGTGCCATCAGTGATCGGACAGACACAGGGGGCTATGGCTACACCTTC. Its translation: CAISDRTDTGGYGYTF.

The rearrangement joins TRBV5-6 to TRBJ2-2; 7 bases line up with TRBD2. The length of the CDR3 is 15 residues. CDR1 SGHDT and CDR2 YYEEEE come from the germline V gene. After removal of 0 bases from V and 5 bases from J, the junction contained 4 bases not matched to a gene. The CDR3 DNA sequence: TGTGCCAGCAGCTTGGGGGGACTAATGACCGGGGAGCTGTTTTTT. This translates into CASSLGGLMTGELFF.

The chain has TRBV28 and TRBJ1-2; D gene ambiguous. Germline assignment: CDR1 MDHEN and CDR2 SYDVKM. This CDR3 region has 13 residues. Trimming took 2 bases from V and 4 from J, leaving 8 bases between them. The DNA for the CDR3 is TGTGCCAGCAGTTTAGGGCAGCTCTATGGCTACACCTTC. Translation: CASSLGQLYGYTF.

Notes on this clone: In the same sample, other DNA sequences code for this CDR3. The chain couples TRBV6-5 to TRBJ1-3; D is uncertain. The ends were cut back, 7 bases at V and 0 bases at J, with 4 bases in the middle. Germline CDR1 reads MNHEY; CDR2 reads SVGAGI. The CDR3 is made up of 12 amino acids. CDR3 in amino acids: CASISSGNTIYF. For the CDR3, the DNA is TGTGCCAGCATTAGCTCTGGAAACACCATATATTTT.

The chain employs TRBV10-3 and TRBJ1-1; no firm D call. Germline loops: CDR1 ENHRY, CDR2 SYGVKD. The CDR3 runs 15 residues. Between the trimmed V and J ends, which lost 0 bases and 0 bases, there was a span of 8 bases. Here the CDR3 DNA reads TGTGCCATCAGTGAGTCTTCGGGAGTGAACACTGAAGCTTTCTTT. This gives the protein CAISESSGVNTEAFF.

The chain employs TRBV5-4 and TRBJ2-2; 13 positions match TRBD2. The CDR3 sequence is 18 residues long. The ends lost 0 bases at V and 5 bases at J; junction bases unmatched: 7. CDR1 SGHNT and CDR2 YYREEE come from the germline V gene (reference sequence). CDR3 loop: CASSLVTSGRVLTGELFF. The DNA for the CDR3 is TGTGCCAGCAGCTTGGTTACTAGCGGGAGGGTTCTAACCGGGGAGCTGTTTTTT.

The V call is TRBV9, the J call TRBJ1-1; 7 nucleotides align to TRBD1. The junction had 2 bases not matched to a gene; V was cut back by 2 bases and J by 4 bases. This CDR3 is built from 13 residues. Germline values: CDR1 SGDLS, CDR2 YYNGEE. The CDR3 DNA reads as TGTGCCAGCAGCGTCGACAGGGCCACTGAAGCTTTCTTT. Translating gives CASSVDRATEAFF.